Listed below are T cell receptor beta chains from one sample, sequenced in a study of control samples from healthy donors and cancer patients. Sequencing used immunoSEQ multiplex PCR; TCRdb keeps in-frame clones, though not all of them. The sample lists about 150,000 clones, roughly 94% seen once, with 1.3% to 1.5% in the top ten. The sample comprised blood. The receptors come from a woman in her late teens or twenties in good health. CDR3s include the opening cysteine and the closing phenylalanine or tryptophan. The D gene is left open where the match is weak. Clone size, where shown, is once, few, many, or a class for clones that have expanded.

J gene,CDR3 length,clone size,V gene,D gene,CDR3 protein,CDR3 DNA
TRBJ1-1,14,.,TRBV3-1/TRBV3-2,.,CASSQDRGDTEAFF,TGTGCCAGCAGCCAAGATAGAGGAGACACTGAAGCTTTCTTT
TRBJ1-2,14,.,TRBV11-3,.,CASSLSTRALGYTF,TGTGCCAGCAGCTTAAGTACCCGCGCACTTGGCTACACCTTC
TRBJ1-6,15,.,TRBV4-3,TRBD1,CASSLGTDTNSPLHF,TGCGCCAGCAGCCTTGGGACAGATACTAATTCACCCCTCCACTTT
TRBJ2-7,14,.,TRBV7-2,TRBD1,CASSRQGYSYEQYF,TGTGCCAGCAGTAGACAGGGATACTCCTACGAGCAGTACTTC
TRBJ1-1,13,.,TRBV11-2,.,CASSFREGARAFF,TGTGCCAGCAGCTTTCGGGAGGGTGCGAGGGCTTTCTTT
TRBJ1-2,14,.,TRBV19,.,CASSMKDRDYGYTF,TGTGCCAGTAGTATGAAGGACAGAGACTATGGCTACACCTTC
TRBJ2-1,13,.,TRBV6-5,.,CASTTDLYNEQFF,TGTGCCAGTACCACGGATCTTTACAATGAGCAGTTCTTC
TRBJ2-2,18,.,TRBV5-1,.,CASSPRSLGEANTGELFF,TGCGCCAGCAGCCCCAGAAGCTTGGGGGAGGCCAACACCGGGGAGCTGTTTTTT
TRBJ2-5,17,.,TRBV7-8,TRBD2,CASSTDLLAGGEGTQYF,TGTGCCAGCAGCACCGACCTCCTGGCGGGAGGGGAAGGGACCCAGTACTTC
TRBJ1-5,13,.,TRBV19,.,CASNSREGQPQHF,TGTGCCAGTAATAGCAGGGAAGGTCAGCCCCAGCATTTT
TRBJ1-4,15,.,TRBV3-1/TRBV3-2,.,CASSQASGRVEKLFF,TGTGCCAGCAGCCAAGCTTCAGGGAGGGTCGAAAAACTGTTTTTT
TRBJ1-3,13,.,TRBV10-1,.,CASIPDGGNTIYF,TGCGCCAGCATTCCCGACGGTGGAAACACCATATATTTT
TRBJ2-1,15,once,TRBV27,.,CASSTRLFWRYEQFF,TGTGCCAGCAGTACGCGACTTTTTTGGAGATATGAGCAGTTCTTC
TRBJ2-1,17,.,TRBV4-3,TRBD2,CASSPGTSGRVYNEQFF,TGCGCCAGCAGCCCAGGGACTAGCGGGAGAGTCTACAATGAGCAGTTCTTC
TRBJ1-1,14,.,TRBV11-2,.,CASSLSGGGNGAFF,TGTGCCAGCAGCTTAAGTGGTGGAGGCAATGGGGCTTTCTTT
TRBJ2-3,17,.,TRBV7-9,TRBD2,CASSPGLAFKGGDTQYF,TGTGCCAGCAGCCCAGGACTAGCCTTCAAGGGGGGAGATACGCAGTATTTT
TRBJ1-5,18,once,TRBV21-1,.,CASSKVSGQRAGNQPQHF,TGTGCCAGCAGCAAAGTGTCAGGGCAACGGGCCGGCAATCAGCCCCAGCATTTT
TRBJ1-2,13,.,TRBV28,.,CASSLDSPATYTF,TGTGCCAGCAGCCTGGACAGTCCCGCTACCTACACCTTC
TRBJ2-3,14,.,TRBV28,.,CASSLEGSTDTQYF,TGTGCCAGCAGTTTAGAGGGTAGCACAGATACGCAGTATTTT
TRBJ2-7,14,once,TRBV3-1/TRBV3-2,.,CASSPSLGGYEQYF,TGTGCCAGCAGCCCCTCCTTGGGGGGCTACGAGCAGTACTTC
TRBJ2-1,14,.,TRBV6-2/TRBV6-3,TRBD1,CASSWAGGLGEQFF,TGTGCCAGCAGTTGGGCAGGGGGCTTAGGGGAGCAGTTCTTC
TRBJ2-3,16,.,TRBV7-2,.,CASQPETGLGTDTQYF,TGTGCCAGCCAACCCGAGACGGGCCTGGGGACAGATACGCAGTATTTT
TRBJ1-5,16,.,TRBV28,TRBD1,CASSLFDREESQPQHF,TGTGCCAGCAGTTTATTCGACAGGGAAGAGTCTCAGCCCCAGCATTTT
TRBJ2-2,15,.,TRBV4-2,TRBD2,CASSRGEGSGGELFF,TGTGCCAGCAGCCGGGGGGAGGGGTCGGGCGGGGAGCTGTTTTTT
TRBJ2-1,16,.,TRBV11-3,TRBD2,CASSLGTSGVYNEQFF,TGTGCCAGCAGCCTTGGGACTAGCGGGGTTTACAATGAGCAGTTCTTC
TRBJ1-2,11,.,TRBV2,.,CASRQGYGYTF,TGTGCCAGCAGGCAGGGGTATGGCTACACCTTC
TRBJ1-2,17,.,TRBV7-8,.,CASSLKTGNAGIYGYTF,TGTGCCAGCAGCTTGAAAACAGGGAATGCGGGTATCTATGGCTACACCTTC
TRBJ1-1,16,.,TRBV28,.,CASSWTRDTRRTEAFF,TGTGCCAGCAGTTGGACCCGGGACACAAGGCGCACTGAAGCTTTCTTT
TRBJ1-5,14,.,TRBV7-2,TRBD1,CASSWDRGNQPQHF,TGTGCCAGCAGCTGGGACAGGGGTAATCAGCCCCAGCATTTT
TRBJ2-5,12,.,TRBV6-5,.,CASSRQQETQYF,TGTGCCAGCAGTCGGCAGCAAGAGACCCAGTACTTC
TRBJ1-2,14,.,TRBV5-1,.,CASSLDHRFGGYTF,TGCGCCAGCAGCTTGGATCACAGGTTCGGGGGCTACACCTTC
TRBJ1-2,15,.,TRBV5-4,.,CASSLADPRIGGYTF,TGTGCCAGCAGCTTGGCAGACCCCCGTATAGGAGGCTACACCTTC
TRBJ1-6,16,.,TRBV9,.,CASSVSVDAYNSPLHF,TGTGCCAGCAGCGTAAGCGTAGACGCCTATAATTCACCCCTCCACTTT
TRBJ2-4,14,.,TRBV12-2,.,CARTGGFGKNIQYF,TGTGCAAGAACGGGGGGATTTGGCAAAAACATTCAGTACTTC
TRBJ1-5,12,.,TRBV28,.,CAARGSNQPQHF,TGTGCAGCAAGAGGGAGCAATCAGCCCCAGCATTTT
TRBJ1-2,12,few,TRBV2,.,CASIQAPGGYTF,TGTGCCAGCATACAGGCACCTGGAGGCTACACCTTC
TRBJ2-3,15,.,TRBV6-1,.,CASSEGSFSTDTQYF,TGTGCCAGCAGTGAAGGTAGCTTTAGCACAGATACGCAGTATTTT
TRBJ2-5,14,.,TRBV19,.,CASSNSYSQETQYF,TGTGCCAGTAGTAACAGCTATTCCCAAGAGACCCAGTACTTC
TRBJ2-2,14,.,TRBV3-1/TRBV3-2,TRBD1,CASLRQGTGGELFF,TGTGCCAGCCTCAGACAGGGTACGGGCGGGGAGCTGTTTTTT
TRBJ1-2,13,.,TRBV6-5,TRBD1,CASRRQGAGGYTF,TGTGCCAGCAGACGACAGGGGGCGGGGGGCTACACCTTC
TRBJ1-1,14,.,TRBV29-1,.,CSHIPLGVGTEAFF,TGCAGCCATATCCCCCTGGGGGTGGGGACTGAAGCTTTCTTT
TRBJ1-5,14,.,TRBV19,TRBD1,CASRWTGGNQPQHF,TGTGCCAGTAGATGGACAGGGGGCAATCAGCCCCAGCATTTT
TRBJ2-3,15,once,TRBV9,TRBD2,CASSAAGGFTDTQYF,TGTGCCAGCAGCGCCGCGGGAGGATTCACAGATACGCAGTATTTT
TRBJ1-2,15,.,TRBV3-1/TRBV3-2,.,CASSQVGGHGYGYTF,TGTGCCAGCAGCCAAGTAGGAGGGCATGGGTATGGCTACACCTTC
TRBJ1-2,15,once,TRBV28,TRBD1,CASSDPGTGFYGYTF,TGTGCCAGCAGTGACCCCGGGACAGGGTTCTATGGCTACACCTTC
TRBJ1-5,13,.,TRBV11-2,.,CASSLDRLGPQHF,TGTGCCAGCAGCTTAGACAGGCTTGGGCCCCAGCATTTT
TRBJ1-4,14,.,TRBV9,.,CASSVGRGNEKLFF,TGTGCCAGCAGCGTAGGGAGAGGGAATGAAAAACTGTTTTTT
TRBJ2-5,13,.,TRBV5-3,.,CARSLARWETQYF,TGTGCCAGAAGCTTGGCCAGGTGGGAGACCCAGTACTTC
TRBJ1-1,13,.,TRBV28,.,CASERVRRTEAFF,TGTGCCAGCGAGAGGGTTAGGAGGACTGAAGCTTTCTTT
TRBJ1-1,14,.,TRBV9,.,CASSVRTRDTEAFF,TGTGCCAGCAGCGTCCGTACACGGGACACTGAAGCTTTCTTT
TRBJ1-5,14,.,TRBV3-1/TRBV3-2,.,CASSQGVRVQPQHF,TGTGCCAGCAGCCAAGGGGTTCGTGTTCAGCCCCAGCATTTT
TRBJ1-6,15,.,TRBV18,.,CASSRDMGYNSPLHF,TGTGCCAGCTCACGAGACATGGGCTATAATTCACCCCTCCACTTT
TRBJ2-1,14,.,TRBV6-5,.,CASSSQGPYNEQFF,TGTGCCAGCAGTTCGCAGGGACCCTACAATGAGCAGTTCTTC
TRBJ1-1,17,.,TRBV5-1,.,CASSLVVRGAVGTEAFF,TGCGCCAGCAGCTTGGTTGTGCGGGGGGCTGTCGGGACTGAAGCTTTCTTT
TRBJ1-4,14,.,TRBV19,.,CASSQVHPNEKLFF,TGTGCCAGTAGTCAGGTACACCCTAATGAAAAACTGTTTTTT
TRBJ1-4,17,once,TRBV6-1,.,CASSEVSWAGSSEKLFF,TGTGCCAGCAGTGAAGTCTCATGGGCAGGCTCAAGTGAAAAACTGTTTTTT
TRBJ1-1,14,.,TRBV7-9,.,CASSLKERWKGVFF,TGTGCCAGCAGCTTAAAAGAGAGGTGGAAGGGGGTATTCTTT
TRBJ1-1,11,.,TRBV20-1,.,CSARTRAEAFF,TGCAGTGCTCGGACCAGGGCTGAAGCTTTCTTT
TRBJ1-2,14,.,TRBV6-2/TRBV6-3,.,CASSPWRGNYGYTF,TGTGCCAGCAGTCCCTGGAGGGGCAACTATGGCTACACCTTC
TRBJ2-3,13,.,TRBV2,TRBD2,CASRTAGTSNGYF,TGTGCCAGCAGGACAGCCGGGACTAGCAATGGGTATTTT